Following are 22 T cell receptor beta chains from one sample sequenced in a study of breast tumors, draining lymph nodes, adjacent tissues. TCRdb analysed the multiplex PCR reads with MiXCR anew, one entry per CDR3 protein. The sample shows some 140,000 distinct CDR3 sequences, around 20% of them seen only once. The lymph nodes were axillary draining lymph nodes from breast cancer patients. The sequenced material came from axillary lymph node tissue. The receptors were sampled from a female donor with breast cancer. Some clones in this sample may be carry-over from other donors' samples.

A remark on this clonotype: This may be a read error: a much more frequent sequence differs by one nucleotide. The chain employs TRBV5-1 and TRBJ2-1; D remains unclear. The CDR3 contains 14 residues. The germline V gene has CDR1 SGHRS and CDR2 YFSETQ. CDR3 loop: CASSLVGEYNGQFF. CDR3 sequence (DNA): TGCGCCAGCAGCTTGGTTGGAGAATACAATGGGCAGTTCTTC.

This clonotype appeared many times. The genes are TRBV5-8 and TRBJ1-3, with D uncertain. V lost 0 bases, J lost 3 bases, and 4 bases lay in between. Germline V gene data show CDR1 as SGHTS and CDR2 as YDEGEE. The CDR3 has 13 residues. The CDR3 sequence: CASSLGYGNTIYF. In nucleotides, the CDR3 is TGTGCCAGCAGCTTGGGTTATGGAAACACCATATATTTT.

Ten or more counts support this clonotype. The DNA of the CDR3 is TGTGCCAGCAGCTTAGCCCCCACGGAGACCCAGTACTTC. It yields the protein CASSLAPTETQYF. This chain joins TRBV13 and TRBJ2-5; D remains ambiguous. Germline V gene lookup returns CDR1 PRHDT and CDR2 FYEKMQ (reference sequence). This CDR3 is built from 13 residues. V was trimmed by 1 base and J by 5 bases, leaving 8 bases between them.

About this clonotype: With a much larger clone just one base away, this may be a read error. This chain uses TRBV20-1 with TRBJ1-5; D is possibly TRBD1 (6 bases). Germline-derived CDR1 and CDR2 are DFQATT and SNEGSKA (reference sequence). This CDR3 has 15 residues. CDR3 sequence: CGAKLGGTSNQPQHF. The CDR3 region has the DNA TGCGGTGCTAAGTTGGGGGGCACTAGCAATCAGCCCCAGCATTTT.

Ten or more counts support this clonotype. J is TRBJ1-4 and V is TRBV10-3, with unresolved D. Germline CDR1 reads ENHRY; CDR2 reads SYGVKD. With 2 bases removed from V and 8 bases from J, the gap between germline ends came to 9 bases. This CDR3 is 13 amino acids long. The DNA for the CDR3 is TGTGCCATCAGTGAGCGTGTCGGGGAAAAACTGTTTTTT. Its protein product is CAISERVGEKLFF.

A word on this clonotype: A read error may explain this, as a much larger clone is one base away. V gene TRBV6-1 combines with J gene TRBJ2-3; the D gene is possibly TRBD1 (5 bases). TRBJ1-5 explains the end of the DNA better; the J call may be wrong. Per the germline V gene, CDR1 is MNHNS and CDR2 is SASEGT. The CDR3 contains 11 residues. CDR3 in DNA: TGTGCCAGCAGTGAAGAAGGGGCGCAGCATTTT. Translated: CASSEEGAQHF.

This clonotype appeared many times. The J gene is TRBJ2-7, the V gene TRBV20-1; 7 positions agree with TRBD2. J gave up 3 bases and V 7 bases, and 6 bases lay outside the gene matches. This CDR3 contains 12 residues. The germline V gene has CDR1 DFQATT and CDR2 SNEGSKA (reference sequence). The CDR3 region has the DNA TGCAGTGTGGGGGGGAGAGTCTACGAGCAGTACTTC. It codes for CSVGGRVYEQYF.

This clonotype came up a few times. V gene TRBV18 combines with J gene TRBJ1-5; D perhaps matches TRBD1 (6 bases). This CDR3 has 17 amino acids. From germline, CDR1 is KGHSH and CDR2 LQKENI. V shed 3 bases and J shed 0 bases, with 15 bases lying between them. CDR3 loop: CASSPDAGGSSNQPQHF. CDR3 nucleotide sequence: TGTGCCAGCTCACCGGATGCGGGGGGCAGTAGCAATCAGCCCCAGCATTTT.

The rearrangement uses TRBV28 and TRBJ2-5, with TRBD2 matching over 9 bases. V shed 5 bases, J shed 4 bases, and the junction held 8 bases outside the gene matches. The CDR3 length is 15 residues. Germline lookup yields CDR1 MDHEN and CDR2 SYDVKM. Here the CDR3 reads CASSLAGGLSETQYF. The DNA of the CDR3 is TGTGCCAGCAGTCTCGCGGGAGGGTTGTCAGAGACCCAGTACTTC.

This clonotype was detected many times. The chain recombines TRBV3-1 with TRBJ2-7; 12 bases agree with TRBD2. The V gene end was trimmed by 5 bases and the J gene end by 2 bases; junction bases not matched to a gene: 4. The CDR3 is made up of 15 amino acids. Germline V gene lookup returns CDR1 LGHDT and CDR2 YNNKEL (reference sequence). The DNA of the CDR3 is TGTGCCAGCAGCTCTTGGACTAGCGGGGCCTACGAGCAGTACTTC. Residues: CASSSWTSGAYEQYF.

This clonotype was counted ten times or more. The V and J genes are TRBV20-1 and TRBJ2-7; tentative D call: TRBD2 (5 bases). This CDR3 contains 13 residues. Looked up from germline, CDR1 is DFQATT and CDR2 is SNEGSKA (reference sequence). Trimming shortened V by 2 bases and J by 3 bases, and 11 bases separated the two germline ends. As DNA, the CDR3 is TGCAGTGCTAGACCCGGGAATGGCTACGAGCAGTACTTC. Its protein product is CSARPGNGYEQYF.

This clonotype has at least ten counts. V usage is TRBV4-1 and J usage is TRBJ2-1; 10 bases line up with TRBD2. J lost 5 bases, V lost 1 base, and 5 bases had no gene match. CDR1 MGHRA and CDR2 YSYEKL come from the germline V gene. CDR3 length equals 16 residues. The CDR3 protein is CASSQVSGREDNEQFF. Here the CDR3 DNA reads TGCGCCAGCAGCCAAGTAAGCGGGAGGGAGGACAATGAGCAGTTCTTC.

The sample holds a few counts of this clonotype. The chain carries TRBV27 and TRBJ2-1; D may correspond to TRBD1 or TRBD2 (5 bases each). CDR3 size: 13 residues. Trimming took off 6 bases at V and 4 bases at J, with 10 bases between the two ends. CDR1 MNHEY and CDR2 SMNVEV come from the germline V gene (reference sequence). CDR3: CASSWDGYNEQFF. In DNA, the CDR3 is TGTGCCAGCAGCTGGGACGGTTACAATGAGCAGTTCTTC.

This clonotype was picked up many times. One end of the junction fails to match germline, which may point to a read error. The chain couples TRBV11-2 to TRBJ2-3; 7 bases line up with TRBD2. The CDR3 is 17 amino acids. Germline-derived CDR1 and CDR2 are SGHAT and FQNNGV. CDR3 sequence reads: CASRLGARREGTDTQYF. The CDR3 nucleotides are TGTGCCAGCAGGTTAGGGGCTAGACGGGAGGGCACAGATACGCAGTATTTT.

J is TRBJ2-2 and V is TRBV27; D unclear. The CDR3 runs to 13 residues. V lost 7 bases and J 5 bases, leaving 11 bases between the germline ends. Germline-derived CDR1 and CDR2 are MNHEY and SMNVEV (reference sequence). This CDR3 reads CASIRRETGELFF. In nucleotides, the CDR3 is TGTGCCAGCATTAGGCGTGAAACCGGGGAGCTGTTTTTT.

This clonotype was seen many times. The V gene is TRBV11-2, the J gene TRBJ2-7; possibly TRBD1 for D (6 bases). The ends were cut back, 3 bases at V and 2 bases at J, with 11 bases in the middle. The CDR3 extends over 14 amino acids. Germline CDR1 is SGHAT and CDR2 is FQNNGV. CDR3 amino acids: CASSFGPGAYEQYF. CDR3 nucleotides: TGTGCCAGCAGCTTCGGACCAGGGGCCTACGAGCAGTACTTC. Based on the CDR3 plus reference TRBV11-2 and TRBJ2-7, the full variable domain is EAGVAQSPRYKIIEKRQSVAFWCNPISGHATLYWYQQILGQGPKLLIQFQNNGVVDDSQLPKDRFSAERLKGVDSTLKIQPAKLEDSAVYLCASSFGPGAYEQYFGPGTRLTVT.

The chain joins TRBV11-2 to TRBJ1-1, with no clear D. CDR1 is SGHAT and CDR2 is FQNNGV in the germline V gene. There are 13 residues in the CDR3. The V end lost 5 bases, the J end lost 3 bases, and 10 bases lay between the germline ends. Here the CDR3 DNA reads TGTGCCAGCAGCCTTCAAGGACACACTGAAGCTTTCTTT. This codes for CASSLQGHTEAFF.

This clonotype was seen repeatedly, ten times or more. The genes are TRBV3-1 and TRBJ2-7, with a tentative D call TRBD2 (6 bases). V lost 1 base and J lost 4, with 14 bases in between. The germline gives CDR1 LGHDT, CDR2 YNNKEL (reference sequence). The CDR3 spans 15 residues. This chain's CDR3 is CASSQALGTYYEQYF. The CDR3 DNA reads as TGTGCCAGCAGCCAAGCTCTCGGGACTTATTACGAGCAGTACTTC.

This clonotype appeared many times. The chain has TRBV2 and TRBJ2-5; 12 positions agree with TRBD2. The germline gives CDR1 SNHLY, CDR2 FYNNEI. CDR3 size: 17 residues. The ends lost 0 bases at V and 5 bases at J; junction bases unmatched: 7. The CDR3 protein is CASSEAPGLAGGETQYF. The CDR3 DNA follows: TGTGCCAGCAGTGAAGCGCCCGGTCTAGCGGGAGGGGAGACCCAGTACTTC.

This clonotype showed up many times. The V call is TRBV20-1, the J call TRBJ2-1; 13 bases line up with TRBD2. Germline V gene lookup returns CDR1 DFQATT and CDR2 SNEGSKA (reference sequence). The CDR3 spans 15 residues. The V and J ends lost 6 bases and 6 bases, in that order; junction bases with no gene match: 8. The CDR3 loop is CSAPRTSGRSNEQFF. The CDR3 DNA reads as TGCAGTGCCCCTCGGACTAGCGGGAGAAGCAATGAGCAGTTCTTC.

Turning to this clonotype: A much larger clonotype is one base distant, so this may be a read error. CDR3 DNA: TGTGCCAGCGGAATAGAGGGGGTCTCGAACACCGGGGAGCTGCTTTTT. It translates to CASGIEGVSNTGELLF. The chain joins TRBV2 to TRBJ2-2, with a possible D match to TRBD1 (6 bases). Germline loops: CDR1 SNHLY, CDR2 FYNNEI. There are 16 residues in the CDR3.

At least ten counts were recorded for this clonotype. DNA of the CDR3: TGCAGTGTCGGAGGGAATTCGAATGAGCAGTTCTTC. Its translation: CSVGGNSNEQFF. The chain links TRBV20-1 to TRBJ2-1; maybe TRBD2 (6 bases). Germline V lookup: CDR1 DFQATT, CDR2 SNEGSKA (reference sequence). This CDR3 has 12 amino acids. V shed 7 bases and J shed 7 bases, with 14 bases lying between them.